The 3 T cell receptor beta chains reported below all come from one sample, sequenced in a study of early T cells in non-severe SARS-CoV-2 infection. TCRdb analysed the 5' RACE reads with MiXCR anew, one entry per CDR3 protein. The sample yields over 30,000 distinct CDR3 sequences, approximately 6.2% seen once. What was sequenced was whole blood. Receptor source: an adult who was a healthcare worker with PCR-confirmed SARS-CoV-2 infection or an uninfected control (not recorded which).

This clonotype appeared many times. The V call is TRBV7-2, the J call TRBJ1-2, with TRBD1 as a possible D gene (5 bases). The CDR3 is 14 residues long. Germline lookup yields CDR1 SGHTA and CDR2 FQGNSA. V was shortened by 1 base and J by 4 bases, with 10 bases between the two germline ends. The CDR3 loop is CASSLGGAPYGYTF. The CDR3 DNA sequence: TGTGCCAGCAGCTTAGGCGGGGCTCCCTATGGCTACACCTTC.

This clonotype was seen many times. This rearrangement joins TRBV4-3 to TRBJ2-1; TRBD2 might be the D (6 bases). V was clipped by 5 bases and J by 0 bases, with 17 bases between them. Germline V CDR1 and CDR2: LGHNA, YSLEER. The CDR3 runs 17 residues. The CDR3 here is CASSEGLYVSSYNEQFF. For the CDR3, the DNA is TGCGCCAGCAGCGAGGGACTTTATGTCAGCTCCTACAATGAGCAGTTCTTC.

This clonotype was seen at least ten times. This sequence joins TRBV20-1 and TRBJ2-3, with TRBD2 matching over 13 bases. Germline V gene sequence: CDR1 DFQATT, CDR2 SNEGSKA (reference sequence). The CDR3 has 16 residues. J lost 5 bases, V lost 5 bases, and 10 bases had no gene match. This chain's CDR3 is CSAATGTSGTGDTQYF. CDR3 coding DNA: TGCAGTGCTGCCACCGGGACTAGCGGGACCGGAGATACGCAGTATTTT.